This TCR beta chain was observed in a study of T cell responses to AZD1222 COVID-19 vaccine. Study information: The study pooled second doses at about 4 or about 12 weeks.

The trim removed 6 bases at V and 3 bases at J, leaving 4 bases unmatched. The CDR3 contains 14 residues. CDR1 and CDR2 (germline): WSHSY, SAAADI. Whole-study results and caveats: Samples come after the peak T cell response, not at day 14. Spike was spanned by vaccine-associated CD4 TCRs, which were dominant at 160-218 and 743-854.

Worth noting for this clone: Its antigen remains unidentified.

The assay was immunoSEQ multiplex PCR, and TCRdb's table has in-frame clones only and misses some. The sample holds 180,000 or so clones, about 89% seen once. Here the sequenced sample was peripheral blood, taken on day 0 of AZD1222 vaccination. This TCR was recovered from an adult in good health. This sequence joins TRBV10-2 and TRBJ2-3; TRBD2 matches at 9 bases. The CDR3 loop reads CASSPGLATDTQYF. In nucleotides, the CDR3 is TGCGCCAGCAGCCCGGGACTAGCAACAGATACGCAGTATTTT.